The T cell receptor (beta chain) under discussion was sequenced for a study of cytotoxic CD8 clonotypes in ibrutinib-treated CLL. Study conclusions and caveats: Sustained-remission patients were sampled at different times than progressing patients were. Shared public clonotypes were rare, and on treatment they either got smaller or stayed the same.

Points on this clone: As yet, its antigen is unknown.

CDR1 is GTSNPN, CDR2 SVGIG, per germline (reference sequence). The CDR3 extends over 15 amino acids. V was clipped by 2 bases and J by 4 bases, with 15 bases between them. TCRdb's copy holds only in-frame clones and misses some; the assay was immunoSEQ multiplex PCR. The data show around 300,000 clones, about 80% seen once. The rearrangement joins TRBV30 to TRBJ1-5, with no clear D. The receptor's source is a human donor with chronic lymphocytic leukemia. The material sequenced was PBMCs, taken before ibrutinib treatment. The CDR3: CAWSRRDTNNQPQHF. The CDR3 DNA reads TGTGCCTGGAGTCGAAGGGATACAAATAATCAGCCCCAGCATTTT.